The entry below gives a single TCR beta chain sequence along with its context. The antigen is unknown. This entry comes from a study of human T cells and chemical hapten exposure. Trimming took 6 bases from V and 5 from J, leaving 9 bases between them. CDR3 length: 12 residues. TCRdb redid the calling of the RACE reads with MiXCR, one entry per CDR3 protein. The sample has about 120,000 distinct CDR3 sequences; about an eighth are singletons. The sample's time point: patch test 1, 2 weeks after DPC sensitization. The treatment here: therapeutic diphenylcyclopropenone sensitization with weekly scalp DPC. Findings and caveats of the study: Significantly greater numbers of large CDR3 similarity clusters came from expanded TCRs than from controls. The donor cohort had alopecia, so its immune response may not match that of healthy people.

V usage is TRBV12-3 or TRBV12-4 and J usage is TRBJ2-3, with a weak D call TRBD1 (5 bases). Sequenced here: whole blood, sampled in connection with sensitization to the hapten diphenylcyclopropenone (DPC). This receptor was identified in a young man with alopecia areata. Some clones in this sample may be carry-over from other donors' samples. CDR3 amino acids: CASRLDRDTQYF. DNA of the CDR3: TGTGCCAGCAGGCTAGACAGAGATACGCAGTATTTT.